One sample yielded the 20 T cell receptor beta chains listed below, sequenced in a study of shared clonotypes between healthy human individuals. The data were produced by immunoSEQ multiplex PCR, yet TCRdb's version contains in-frame clones alone and is incomplete. Among some 690,000 clones, around 90% were seen once, and the ten largest hold around a third. The sample consisted of memory CD8+ T cells from PBMCs. Sample subset: CD45RO+ cells pooled with CCR7-negative TemRA cells. All receptors derive from a young man in good health. Some clones in this sample may be carry-over from other donors' samples.

This clone came up once. The chain recombines TRBV27 with TRBJ1-1; D gene uncertain. Per the germline V gene, CDR1 is MNHEY and CDR2 is SMNVEV (reference sequence). The V end was cut by 6 bases, the J end by 1 base, with 9 bases between. This CDR3 is 13 amino acids long. In DNA form, the CDR3 reads TGTGCCAGCAGCGCCATAAGGAACACTGAAGCTTTCTTT. Translation gives CASSAIRNTEAFF.

This chain uses TRBV11-2 with TRBJ2-7, with D possibly TRBD2 on 5 matching bases. Germline loops: CDR1 SGHAT, CDR2 FQNNGV. The ends were cut back, 5 bases at V and 7 bases at J, with 9 bases in the middle. The CDR3 runs to 11 residues. CDR3 sequence reads: CASSHPGEQYF. Written as DNA, the CDR3 is TGTGCCAGCAGCCATCCGGGGGAGCAGTACTTC.

The V gene is TRBV13, the J gene TRBJ2-7, with D perhaps TRBD1 (6 bases). CDR3 length equals 15 residues. The V and J ends lost 1 base and 2 bases respectively, with 12 bases between them. The V gene's germline CDR1 is PRHDT and CDR2 FYEKMQ (reference sequence). CDR3 sequence reads: CASSLEAAGAYEQYF. The CDR3, as DNA: TGTGCCAGCAGCTTAGAGGCGGCAGGGGCCTACGAGCAGTACTTC.

The chain carries TRBV10-2 and TRBJ2-1, with TRBD1 matching 7 bases. CDR3 length equals 15 residues. The germline V gene encodes CDR1 WSHSY and CDR2 SAAADI. J gave up 0 bases and V 6 bases, and 5 bases lay outside the gene matches. In DNA, the CDR3 is TGCGCCAGCAGCCGGGACAGCCGCTCCTACAATGAGCAGTTCTTC. This sequence encodes CASSRDSRSYNEQFF.

The rearrangement joins TRBV14 to TRBJ2-7; no clear D. Germline V gives CDR1 SGHDN, CDR2 FVKESK. This CDR3 comprises 12 residues. V lost 5 bases, J lost 7 bases, and 12 bases lay in between. The CDR3 is CASSFPGWEQYF. The CDR3 region has the DNA TGTGCCAGCAGCTTCCCCGGCTGGGAGCAGTACTTC.

The chain combines TRBV19 with TRBJ1-2; D is possibly TRBD1 (5 bases). CDR1 is LNHDA and CDR2 is SQIVND in the germline V gene (reference sequence). The CDR3 covers 14 residues. Trimming left V 2 bases short and J 0 bases short, with 7 bases between. CDR3 DNA: TGTGCCAGTAGTATACGGGGGTCTAACTATGGCTACACCTTC. Amino acid sequence: CASSIRGSNYGYTF.

The V call is TRBV11-3, the J call TRBJ1-1, with unresolved D. This CDR3 spans 15 amino acids. Germline V gene sequence: CDR1 SGHNT, CDR2 YENEEA. Trimming removed 0 bases from V and 2 bases from J, with 10 bases in between. The CDR3 is CASSLESTGNTEAFF. The DNA of the CDR3 is TGTGCCAGCAGCTTAGAGAGTACGGGAAACACTGAAGCTTTCTTT.

The chain links TRBV28 to TRBJ1-5; possibly TRBD1 for D (5 bases). CDR1 MDHEN and CDR2 SYDVKM come from the germline V gene. This CDR3 contains 14 residues. V was shortened by 4 bases and J by 4 bases, with 11 bases between the two germline ends. The CDR3 spells CASSWQGYNQPQHF. CDR3 nucleotides: TGTGCCAGCAGTTGGCAGGGTTATAATCAGCCCCAGCATTTT.

As regards this clone: Other DNA sequences within the sample encode an identical CDR3. V usage is TRBV27 and J usage is TRBJ2-6, with D tentatively TRBD1 or TRBD2 (5 bases each). Germline loops: CDR1 MNHEY, CDR2 SMNVEV (reference sequence). Between the trimmed V and J ends, which lost 0 bases and 3 bases, there was a span of 9 bases. CDR3 length: 16 residues. CDR3 loop: CASSLSPGSGANVLTF. In nucleotides, the CDR3 is TGTGCCAGCAGTTTATCCCCAGGGAGTGGGGCCAACGTCCTGACTTTC.

V is TRBV7-2 and J is TRBJ2-7; tentatively, D is TRBD1 (6 bases). V was trimmed by 5 bases and J by 3 bases, leaving 11 bases between them. Germline lookup yields CDR1 SGHTA and CDR2 FQGNSA. The CDR3 extends over 13 amino acids. Here the CDR3 reads CASSQGGHYEQYF. The CDR3 DNA follows: TGTGCCAGCAGCCAAGGGGGACACTACGAGCAGTACTTC.

The chain employs TRBV27 and TRBJ2-5; 10 bases align to TRBD1. J was trimmed by 5 bases and V by 3 bases; bases with no gene match: 3. Germline CDR1 reads MNHEY; CDR2 reads SMNVEV (reference sequence). The CDR3 is 14 amino acids. The CDR3 DNA is TGTGCCAGCAGTTTCCGGACAGGGGGGGAGACCCAGTACTTC. The encoded protein is CASSFRTGGETQYF.

The rearrangement links TRBV15 to TRBJ1-5; weak D call: TRBD1 (6 bases). The germline CDR1 and CDR2 sequences are LNHNV and YYDKDF (reference sequence). The CDR3 has 15 amino acids. The V end was cut by 5 bases, the J end by 5 bases, with 16 bases between. In DNA, the CDR3 is TGTGCCACCAGCCGAACCCAGGGGTTCGATCAGCCCCAGCATTTT. Translation: CATSRTQGFDQPQHF.

The gene calls are TRBV5-6 and TRBJ2-2; 8 positions agree with TRBD1. V trimming: 4 bases; J trimming: 6 bases; junction bases outside the gene matches: 5. The CDR3 loop spans 14 amino acids. Germline CDR1 SGHDT, CDR2 YYEEEE. The CDR3 DNA reads as TGTGCCAGCAGCCCTTACAGGGGGGCCGGGGAGCTGTTTTTT. Translating it yields CASSPYRGAGELFF.

J is TRBJ2-1 and V is TRBV19; D remains ambiguous. CDR1 and CDR2 from the germline V gene are LNHDA and SQIVND (reference sequence). This CDR3 comprises 15 residues. V was trimmed by 5 bases and J by 0 bases, leaving 11 bases between them. This CDR3 is CASSADSNSYNEQFF. CDR3 coding DNA: TGTGCCAGTAGTGCAGACTCCAACTCCTACAATGAGCAGTTCTTC.

This clone was observed a single time. The gene calls are TRBV7-9 and TRBJ1-4; 7 nucleotides align to TRBD1. Germline V gene sequence: CDR1 SEHNR, CDR2 FQNEAQ (reference sequence). The V and J ends lost 4 bases and 16 bases, in that order; junction bases with no gene match: 9. CDR3 size: 12 residues. The DNA for the CDR3 is TGTGCCAGCAGCTCGACAGGGAAGAATCCGTTTTTT. Translated, it gives CASSSTGKNPFF.

This chain connects TRBV28 to TRBJ2-7; 9 bases line up with TRBD2. CDR3 length: 17 amino acids. Germline V lookup: CDR1 MDHEN, CDR2 SYDVKM. With V trimmed by 5 bases and J by 4 bases, 15 bases remained unmatched. CDR3 coding DNA: TGTGCCAGCAGTCCCACGGCTGCGGGAGGGGGGTATTACGAGCAGTACTTC. Its translation is CASSPTAAGGGYYEQYF.

The V gene is TRBV11-3, the J gene TRBJ2-7; D gene unclear. V was shortened by 8 bases and J by 4 bases, with 9 bases between the two germline ends. The CDR3 consists of 11 residues. Per germline, CDR1 SGHNT and CDR2 YENEEA. CDR3 bases: TGTGCCAGCGTGCCCTTTTACGAGCAGTACTTC. Amino acids: CASVPFYEQYF.

This chain links TRBV4-3 with TRBJ2-7, with D uncertain. The CDR3 sequence is 14 residues long. V was trimmed by 0 bases and J by 5 bases, leaving 11 bases between them. Germline V gives CDR1 LGHNA, CDR2 YSLEER. The chain's CDR3 is CASSQDTTGHEQYF. The DNA for the CDR3 is TGCGCCAGCAGCCAAGACACGACTGGGCACGAGCAGTACTTC.

J is TRBJ2-1 and V is TRBV29-1; 8 bases line up with TRBD2. The CDR3 runs to 14 residues. With V trimmed by 7 bases and J by 5 bases, 10 bases remained unmatched. CDR1 is SQVTM and CDR2 is ANQGSEA in the germline V gene. CDR3 loop: CSGTSGEANNEQFF. CDR3 nucleotide sequence: TGCAGCGGAACTAGCGGAGAAGCAAACAATGAGCAGTTCTTC.

This sequence joins TRBV9 and TRBJ1-2; tentative D call: TRBD1 (6 bases). Looked up from germline, CDR1 is SGDLS and CDR2 is YYNGEE. The V gene lost 0 bases and the J gene lost 5 bases, with 14 bases spanning the gap. CDR3 size: 15 residues. The CDR3 DNA is TGTGCCAGCAGCGTAGTGGGGGCCCCTCCTTATGGCTACACCTTC. This encodes CASSVVGAPPYGYTF.